A selection of T cell receptor beta chains follows, all from one sample in a study of identical twins. TCRdb reprocessed the 5' RACE reads with MiXCR, giving one entry per CDR3 protein. The table shows a few hundred thousand distinct CDR3 sequences, with more than 9% occurring only once. These data also featured in a second study, about yellow fever vaccine responses in identical twins.

The sequenced material came from PBMCs. These receptors all stem from a woman under 30 in good health. CDR3s include the opening cysteine and the closing phenylalanine or tryptophan. D genes are given only for firm matches. A row's size may be missing; if present it is once, few, many or a size class.

many	TRBV7-9	TRBJ2-4	.	TGTGCCAGCAGCTTAAGGGGGGAGCCAGCCAAAAACATTCAGTACTTC	CASSLRGEPAKNIQYF
few	TRBV20-1	TRBJ2-1	.	TGCAGTGCTAGAGACCCTAGCTCCTACAATGAGCAGTTCTTC	CSARDPSSYNEQFF
.	TRBV10-3	TRBJ2-1	.	TGTGCCATCAGTGAGAAAACTGGTACTGAGCAGTTCTTC	CAISEKTGTEQFF
few	TRBV5-1	TRBJ2-7	TRBD1	TGCGCCAGCAGCCCGGGACAGGATCACTACGAGCAGTACTTC	CASSPGQDHYEQYF
.	TRBV10-2	TRBJ2-5	.	TGCGCCAGCAGGGACTTAGCGGCGCAAGAGACCCAGTACTTC	CASRDLAAQETQYF
many	TRBV29-1	TRBJ2-3	.	TGCAGCGTTGTCCCCCTGAACACAGATACGCAGTATTTT	CSVVPLNTDTQYF
.	TRBV7-3	TRBJ2-1	TRBD2	TGTGCCAGCAGCTTAGATATAGGCGGGGGGATCTATGAGCAGTTCTTC	CASSLDIGGGIYEQFF
.	TRBV27	TRBJ2-3	TRBD1	TGTGCCAGCGGGGACAGGGGGCGCGTAGATACGCAGTATTTT	CASGDRGRVDTQYF
many	TRBV3-1	TRBJ1-2	.	TGTGCCAGTGTAGGACGGTATGGCTACACCTTC	CASVGRYGYTF
.	TRBV13	TRBJ1-6	.	TGTGCCAGCAGCTTAGGACAGCATGAATCACCCCTCCACTTT	CASSLGQHESPLHF
many	TRBV6-2/TRBV6-3	TRBJ2-7	TRBD1	TGTGCCAGCAGGGACAGGGTGTACGAGCAGTACTTC	CASRDRVYEQYF
many	TRBV6-6	TRBJ2-1	TRBD1	TGTGCCAGCACCGACAGGGGGGACAATGAGCAGTTCTTC	CASTDRGDNEQFF
few	TRBV7-2	TRBJ1-2	TRBD1	TGTGCCAGCAGCTTATGGCAGGGGGGTAACTATGGCTACACCTTC	CASSLWQGGNYGYTF
.	TRBV5-1	TRBJ2-7	.	TGCGCCAGCAGCTTCGACGGTAGGTACGAGCAGTACTTC	CASSFDGRYEQYF
.	TRBV20-1	TRBJ2-2	.	TGCAGTGCTAGAGACGCTCGCGGCACCGGGGAGCTGTTTTTT	CSARDARGTGELFF
many	TRBV7-8	TRBJ2-1	.	TGTGCCAGCAGCTTAGAGAGTTCTAGATTCACCTACAATGAGCAGTTCTTC	CASSLESSRFTYNEQFF
many	TRBV15	TRBJ2-1	.	TGTGCCACCAGCAGGGGATTTAGCGGAGCCTCCTACAATGAGCAGTTCTTC	CATSRGFSGASYNEQFF
few	TRBV5-1	TRBJ2-7	.	TGCGCCAGCAGCTTGGGAGGTCAGTCATACTACGAGCAGTACTTC	CASSLGGQSYYEQYF
many	TRBV20-1	TRBJ1-1	.	TGCAGTGCAAGGCGACACTGGGACACTGAAGCTTTCTTT	CSARRHWDTEAFF
.	TRBV2	TRBJ2-7	TRBD1	TGTGCCAGCGGTCCCCGACAGGGGGCCGTCGAGCAGTACTTC	CASGPRQGAVEQYF
many	TRBV11-2	TRBJ1-3	.	TGTGCCAGCAGTCGTAGATTCTCTGGAAACACCATATATTTT	CASSRRFSGNTIYF